The rows below give T cell receptor beta chains drawn from one sample of a study of response to subunit inactivated influenza vaccine. One entry per CDR3 protein results from TCRdb running MiXCR on the RT-PCR reads. The data show about 540,000 distinct CDR3 sequences, with less than 25% seen just once and around 2.8% held by the top ten. These same data were also listed under a study on T cells expressing NK-cell markers.

The sample consisted of CD4+ T cells sorted from PBMCs, taken roughly 12 days after vaccination. The origin of the receptors is a man aged 50 or older who received an inactivated influenza vaccine. CDR3s include the opening cysteine and the closing phenylalanine or tryptophan. Fields, in order: CDR3 protein, CDR3 DNA, J gene, D gene, clone size, V gene. The D gene is left open where the match is weak. Expanded clones are given a class, and other clones once, few, many or no size at all.

CDR3aa: CAWSRGPTTGELFF
CDR3nt: TGTGCCTGGAGTAGAGGACCCACAACCGGGGAGCTGTTTTTT
j_gene: TRBJ2-2
d_gene: .
abundance: few
v_gene: TRBV30

CDR3aa: CASSLATSGWGTQYF
CDR3nt: TGTGCCAGCAGTTTAGCGACTAGCGGTTGGGGTACGCAGTATTTT
j_gene: TRBJ2-3
d_gene: TRBD2
abundance: .
v_gene: TRBV28

CDR3aa: CASSLTGALLYEQYF
CDR3nt: TGCGCCAGCAGCTTGACAGGGGCCCTCCTCTACGAGCAGTACTTC
j_gene: TRBJ2-7
d_gene: TRBD1
abundance: .
v_gene: TRBV5-1

CDR3aa: CASSLSGSPNNEQFF
CDR3nt: TGTGCCAGCAGCTTGTCGGGCTCGCCTAACAATGAGCAGTTCTTC
j_gene: TRBJ2-1
d_gene: .
abundance: few
v_gene: TRBV5-4

CDR3aa: CSVEDRGSGETQYF
CDR3nt: TGCAGCGTTGAAGATCGGGGGTCGGGGGAGACCCAGTACTTC
j_gene: TRBJ2-5
d_gene: .
abundance: few
v_gene: TRBV29-1

CDR3aa: CSAPLSGGETQYF
CDR3nt: TGCAGTGCCCCTCTCAGCGGAGGAGAGACCCAGTACTTC
j_gene: TRBJ2-5
d_gene: .
abundance: many
v_gene: TRBV20-1

CDR3aa: CASSLEVIRGGNYEQYF
CDR3nt: TGCGCCAGCAGCTTGGAGGTAATCCGGGGCGGTAATTACGAGCAGTACTTC
j_gene: TRBJ2-7
d_gene: .
abundance: .
v_gene: TRBV5-1

CDR3aa: CASSLAEDRNEQFF
CDR3nt: TGTGCCAGCAGCTTAGCGGAGGACAGAAATGAGCAGTTCTTC
j_gene: TRBJ2-1
d_gene: .
abundance: few
v_gene: TRBV7-2

CDR3aa: CASSPLAGEGNEQFF
CDR3nt: TGTGCCAGCAGTCCACTAGCGGGAGAGGGAAATGAGCAGTTCTTC
j_gene: TRBJ2-1
d_gene: TRBD2
abundance: many
v_gene: TRBV6-4

CDR3aa: CASSLFDPSTDTQYF
CDR3nt: TGTGCCAGCAGTTTATTCGACCCCAGCACAGATACGCAGTATTTT
j_gene: TRBJ2-3
d_gene: .
abundance: .
v_gene: TRBV12-3/TRBV12-4

CDR3aa: CASSVGGTSGQETQYF
CDR3nt: TGTGCCAGCAGCGTAGGGGGGACTAGCGGACAAGAGACCCAGTACTTC
j_gene: TRBJ2-5
d_gene: TRBD2
abundance: .
v_gene: TRBV9

CDR3aa: CAIRPGEGAKNTGELFF
CDR3nt: TGTGCCATTAGACCCGGAGAGGGGGCGAAGAACACCGGGGAGCTGTTTTTT
j_gene: TRBJ2-2
d_gene: TRBD1
abundance: .
v_gene: TRBV10-3

CDR3aa: CASSQDRTGTKAISTDTQYF
CDR3nt: TGTGCCAGCAGCCAAGATCGGACAGGAACAAAAGCTATAAGCACAGATACGCAGTATTTT
j_gene: TRBJ2-3
d_gene: TRBD1
abundance: few
v_gene: TRBV3-1

CDR3aa: CASSPRRSGRGNEQFF
CDR3nt: TGTGCCAGCAGCCCTCGAAGGAGCGGGAGAGGGAACGAGCAGTTCTTC
j_gene: TRBJ2-1
d_gene: TRBD2
abundance: .
v_gene: TRBV4-2

CDR3aa: CASSSTRSGNTGELFF
CDR3nt: TGCGCCAGCAGCTCCACCCGCTCGGGTAACACCGGGGAGCTGTTTTTT
j_gene: TRBJ2-2
d_gene: .
abundance: .
v_gene: TRBV5-1

CDR3aa: CASSVGAGSLYEQYF
CDR3nt: TGTGCCAGCAGCGTAGGGGCAGGGTCCCTCTACGAGCAGTACTTC
j_gene: TRBJ2-7
d_gene: .
abundance: .
v_gene: TRBV9

CDR3aa: CASSLGDYSGEQYF
CDR3nt: TGTGCCAGCAGCTTAGGTGACTACTCGGGGGAGCAGTACTTC
j_gene: TRBJ2-7
d_gene: .
abundance: few
v_gene: TRBV7-9

CDR3aa: CSADPTSSAYEQYF
CDR3nt: TGCAGTGCTGACCCCACGAGCAGCGCCTACGAGCAGTACTTC
j_gene: TRBJ2-7
d_gene: .
abundance: .
v_gene: TRBV20-1

CDR3aa: CASSQARAGRESSYEQYF
CDR3nt: TGTGCCAGCAGCCAGGCTCGCGCAGGGCGGGAGAGCTCCTACGAGCAGTACTTC
j_gene: TRBJ2-7
d_gene: TRBD2
abundance: few
v_gene: TRBV4-2

CDR3aa: CASSQDETGAGDFTDTQYF
CDR3nt: TGTGCCAGCAGCCAAGATGAGACGGGGGCGGGTGATTTCACAGATACGCAGTATTTT
j_gene: TRBJ2-3
d_gene: .
abundance: .
v_gene: TRBV4-2

CDR3aa: CASRLIGGNQPQHF
CDR3nt: TGTGCCAGCAGACTCATAGGTGGCAATCAGCCCCAGCATTTT
j_gene: TRBJ1-5
d_gene: .
abundance: .
v_gene: TRBV3-1

CDR3aa: CASSWDQLSGDTQYF
CDR3nt: TGCGCCAGCAGCTGGGACCAGCTCTCTGGCGATACGCAGTATTTT
j_gene: TRBJ2-3
d_gene: .
abundance: .
v_gene: TRBV5-1

CDR3aa: CASSLGPHPYTDTQYF
CDR3nt: TGCGCCAGCAGCTTGGGGCCGCACCCGTACACAGATACGCAGTATTTT
j_gene: TRBJ2-3
d_gene: .
abundance: few
v_gene: TRBV5-1

CDR3aa: CASEGQGWDTQYF
CDR3nt: TGTGCCAGCGAGGGGCAGGGGTGGGATACGCAGTATTTT
j_gene: TRBJ2-3
d_gene: .
abundance: few
v_gene: TRBV21-1

CDR3aa: CASSPPDREDGYTF
CDR3nt: TGTGCCAGCAGCCCGCCGGACAGGGAAGATGGCTACACCTTC
j_gene: TRBJ1-2
d_gene: TRBD1
abundance: few
v_gene: TRBV14

CDR3aa: CASSSGSPPYEQYF
CDR3nt: TGTGCCAGCAGCTCAGGGTCCCCCCCCTACGAGCAGTACTTC
j_gene: TRBJ2-7
d_gene: .
abundance: many
v_gene: TRBV7-9

CDR3aa: CASSRLGAAAYNEQFF
CDR3nt: TGTGCCAGCAGCCGCCTGGGGGCGGCGGCCTACAATGAGCAGTTCTTC
j_gene: TRBJ2-1
d_gene: .
abundance: few
v_gene: TRBV14

CDR3aa: CASSSFTGNTEAFF
CDR3nt: TGTGCCAGCAGTTCATTTACGGGGAACACTGAAGCTTTCTTT
j_gene: TRBJ1-1
d_gene: .
abundance: few
v_gene: TRBV2

CDR3aa: CASSGGVGGELFF
CDR3nt: TGTGCCAGCAGTGGGGGGGTTGGCGGGGAGCTGTTTTTT
j_gene: TRBJ2-2
d_gene: .
abundance: .
v_gene: TRBV2

CDR3aa: CSVRWSTDTQYF
CDR3nt: TGCAGCGTTAGATGGAGCACAGATACGCAGTATTTT
j_gene: TRBJ2-3
d_gene: .
abundance: many
v_gene: TRBV29-1

CDR3aa: CASSFHGRELFF
CDR3nt: TGTGCCAGCAGTTTCCATGGAAGGGAGCTGTTTTTT
j_gene: TRBJ2-2
d_gene: .
abundance: .
v_gene: TRBV27

CDR3aa: CASSRTSGEYRETQYF
CDR3nt: TGTGCCAGCAGCCGGACTAGCGGGGAATATCGGGAGACCCAGTACTTC
j_gene: TRBJ2-5
d_gene: TRBD2
abundance: .
v_gene: TRBV27

CDR3aa: CASSPGQGNIYEQYF
CDR3nt: TGTGCCAGCAGTCCTGGACAGGGAAATATTTACGAGCAGTACTTC
j_gene: TRBJ2-7
d_gene: TRBD1
abundance: .
v_gene: TRBV6-2/TRBV6-3

CDR3aa: CASSPAAGTSSNEQFF
CDR3nt: TGTGCCAGCAGCCCAGCTGCCGGGACTAGTTCCAATGAGCAGTTCTTC
j_gene: TRBJ2-1
d_gene: TRBD2
abundance: few
v_gene: TRBV4-2

CDR3aa: CASSEMGNQPQHF
CDR3nt: TGTGCCAGCAGTGAGATGGGGAATCAGCCCCAGCATTTT
j_gene: TRBJ1-5
d_gene: .
abundance: .
v_gene: TRBV2

CDR3aa: CSATTNEKLFF
CDR3nt: TGCAGCGCTACCACTAATGAAAAACTGTTTTTT
j_gene: TRBJ1-4
d_gene: .
abundance: few
v_gene: TRBV29-1

CDR3aa: CASSPLPGQGAGQPQHF
CDR3nt: TGCGCCAGCAGCCCCCTACCAGGACAGGGGGCGGGTCAGCCCCAGCATTTT
j_gene: TRBJ1-5
d_gene: TRBD1
abundance: .
v_gene: TRBV5-1

CDR3aa: CATSRGNRDYNEQFF
CDR3nt: TGTGCCACCAGCAGGGGAAACAGGGACTACAATGAGCAGTTCTTC
j_gene: TRBJ2-1
d_gene: .
abundance: .
v_gene: TRBV15

CDR3aa: CSARALLQGYTEAFF
CDR3nt: TGCAGTGCTAGAGCCCTGTTACAGGGTTACACTGAAGCTTTCTTT
j_gene: TRBJ1-1
d_gene: .
abundance: .
v_gene: TRBV20-1

CDR3aa: CASSSARTYEQYF
CDR3nt: TGTGCCAGCAGTTCGGCCAGGACCTACGAGCAGTACTTC
j_gene: TRBJ2-7
d_gene: .
abundance: .
v_gene: TRBV6-5

CDR3aa: CASSLLSGYGFAGTGELFF
CDR3nt: TGTGCCAGCAGCTTGTTATCGGGGTACGGTTTCGCGGGCACCGGGGAGCTGTTTTTT
j_gene: TRBJ2-2
d_gene: .
abundance: .
v_gene: TRBV5-4

CDR3aa: CSARMWAGETQYF
CDR3nt: TGCAGTGCTAGAATGTGGGCAGGAGAGACCCAGTACTTC
j_gene: TRBJ2-5
d_gene: .
abundance: few
v_gene: TRBV20-1

CDR3aa: CASSLGLDSTPTGELFF
CDR3nt: TGTGCCAGCAGCTTGGGGCTTGACAGTACTCCCACCGGGGAGCTGTTTTTT
j_gene: TRBJ2-2
d_gene: .
abundance: few
v_gene: TRBV5-6

CDR3aa: CASSQGVAESTGELFF
CDR3nt: TGCGCCAGCAGCCAAGGGGTAGCGGAGAGCACCGGGGAGCTGTTTTTT
j_gene: TRBJ2-2
d_gene: .
abundance: .
v_gene: TRBV5-1

CDR3aa: CASSEVEGGYGYTF
CDR3nt: TGTGCCAGCAGTGAAGTCGAGGGAGGTTATGGCTACACCTTC
j_gene: TRBJ1-2
d_gene: .
abundance: .
v_gene: TRBV2

CDR3aa: CASSPRTLSVNTEAFF
CDR3nt: TGTGCCAGCTCACCACGTACCTTATCTGTGAACACTGAAGCTTTCTTT
j_gene: TRBJ1-1
d_gene: .
abundance: .
v_gene: TRBV18

CDR3aa: CASSLDNPPETQYF
CDR3nt: TGCGCCAGCAGCTTGGATAACCCTCCGGAGACCCAGTACTTC
j_gene: TRBJ2-5
d_gene: .
abundance: .
v_gene: TRBV5-1

CDR3aa: CASSQDRAGELFF
CDR3nt: TGTGCCAGCAGCCAAGACAGGGCCGGGGAGCTGTTTTTT
j_gene: TRBJ2-2
d_gene: .
abundance: .
v_gene: TRBV4-2

CDR3aa: CASSPEPGQGGQPQHF
CDR3nt: TGCGCCAGCAGCCCCGAACCGGGACAGGGCGGTCAGCCCCAGCATTTT
j_gene: TRBJ1-5
d_gene: TRBD1
abundance: .
v_gene: TRBV5-1

CDR3aa: CASELWDRGEQFF
CDR3nt: TGTGCCAGCGAGCTGTGGGACAGGGGTGAGCAGTTCTTC
j_gene: TRBJ2-1
d_gene: TRBD1
abundance: few
v_gene: TRBV11-2

CDR3aa: CASSLGAGGPLEETQYF
CDR3nt: TGCGCCAGCAGCTTGGGGGCGGGAGGGCCTCTTGAAGAGACCCAGTACTTC
j_gene: TRBJ2-5
d_gene: TRBD2
abundance: few
v_gene: TRBV5-1

CDR3aa: CASSLGQGVANTGELFF
CDR3nt: TGCGCCAGCAGCTTAGGACAGGGAGTCGCGAACACCGGGGAGCTGTTTTTT
j_gene: TRBJ2-2
d_gene: TRBD1
abundance: many
v_gene: TRBV5-1

CDR3aa: CSVDLGGGTDTQYF
CDR3nt: TGCAGCGTTGATTTAGGCGGTGGCACAGATACGCAGTATTTT
j_gene: TRBJ2-3
d_gene: .
abundance: .
v_gene: TRBV29-1

CDR3aa: CASSRVMRGGSYNEQFF
CDR3nt: TGCGCCAGCAGCCGTGTCATGCGGGGGGGCTCCTACAATGAGCAGTTCTTC
j_gene: TRBJ2-1
d_gene: TRBD2
abundance: .
v_gene: TRBV5-1

CDR3aa: CAWSVLTYQQFF
CDR3nt: TGTGCCTGGAGTGTACTGACCTACCAGCAGTTCTTC
j_gene: TRBJ2-1
d_gene: .
abundance: few
v_gene: TRBV30

CDR3aa: CASNVVTTGLRTYEQYF
CDR3nt: TGTGCCAGCAACGTAGTAACCACAGGATTAAGGACCTACGAGCAGTACTTC
j_gene: TRBJ2-7
d_gene: .
abundance: few
v_gene: TRBV6-2/TRBV6-3

CDR3aa: CASSLLVSGELFF
CDR3nt: TGTGCCAGCAGCTTACTCGTTTCCGGGGAGCTGTTTTTT
j_gene: TRBJ2-2
d_gene: .
abundance: few
v_gene: TRBV7-2

CDR3aa: CAISVADIYGYTF
CDR3nt: TGTGCCATCAGTGTCGCAGACATTTATGGCTACACCTTC
j_gene: TRBJ1-2
d_gene: .
abundance: .
v_gene: TRBV10-3

CDR3aa: CASRFPTGTGGTGELFF
CDR3nt: TGTGCCAGCAGATTTCCAACCGGGACAGGGGGCACCGGGGAGCTGTTTTTT
j_gene: TRBJ2-2
d_gene: TRBD1
abundance: .
v_gene: TRBV7-2